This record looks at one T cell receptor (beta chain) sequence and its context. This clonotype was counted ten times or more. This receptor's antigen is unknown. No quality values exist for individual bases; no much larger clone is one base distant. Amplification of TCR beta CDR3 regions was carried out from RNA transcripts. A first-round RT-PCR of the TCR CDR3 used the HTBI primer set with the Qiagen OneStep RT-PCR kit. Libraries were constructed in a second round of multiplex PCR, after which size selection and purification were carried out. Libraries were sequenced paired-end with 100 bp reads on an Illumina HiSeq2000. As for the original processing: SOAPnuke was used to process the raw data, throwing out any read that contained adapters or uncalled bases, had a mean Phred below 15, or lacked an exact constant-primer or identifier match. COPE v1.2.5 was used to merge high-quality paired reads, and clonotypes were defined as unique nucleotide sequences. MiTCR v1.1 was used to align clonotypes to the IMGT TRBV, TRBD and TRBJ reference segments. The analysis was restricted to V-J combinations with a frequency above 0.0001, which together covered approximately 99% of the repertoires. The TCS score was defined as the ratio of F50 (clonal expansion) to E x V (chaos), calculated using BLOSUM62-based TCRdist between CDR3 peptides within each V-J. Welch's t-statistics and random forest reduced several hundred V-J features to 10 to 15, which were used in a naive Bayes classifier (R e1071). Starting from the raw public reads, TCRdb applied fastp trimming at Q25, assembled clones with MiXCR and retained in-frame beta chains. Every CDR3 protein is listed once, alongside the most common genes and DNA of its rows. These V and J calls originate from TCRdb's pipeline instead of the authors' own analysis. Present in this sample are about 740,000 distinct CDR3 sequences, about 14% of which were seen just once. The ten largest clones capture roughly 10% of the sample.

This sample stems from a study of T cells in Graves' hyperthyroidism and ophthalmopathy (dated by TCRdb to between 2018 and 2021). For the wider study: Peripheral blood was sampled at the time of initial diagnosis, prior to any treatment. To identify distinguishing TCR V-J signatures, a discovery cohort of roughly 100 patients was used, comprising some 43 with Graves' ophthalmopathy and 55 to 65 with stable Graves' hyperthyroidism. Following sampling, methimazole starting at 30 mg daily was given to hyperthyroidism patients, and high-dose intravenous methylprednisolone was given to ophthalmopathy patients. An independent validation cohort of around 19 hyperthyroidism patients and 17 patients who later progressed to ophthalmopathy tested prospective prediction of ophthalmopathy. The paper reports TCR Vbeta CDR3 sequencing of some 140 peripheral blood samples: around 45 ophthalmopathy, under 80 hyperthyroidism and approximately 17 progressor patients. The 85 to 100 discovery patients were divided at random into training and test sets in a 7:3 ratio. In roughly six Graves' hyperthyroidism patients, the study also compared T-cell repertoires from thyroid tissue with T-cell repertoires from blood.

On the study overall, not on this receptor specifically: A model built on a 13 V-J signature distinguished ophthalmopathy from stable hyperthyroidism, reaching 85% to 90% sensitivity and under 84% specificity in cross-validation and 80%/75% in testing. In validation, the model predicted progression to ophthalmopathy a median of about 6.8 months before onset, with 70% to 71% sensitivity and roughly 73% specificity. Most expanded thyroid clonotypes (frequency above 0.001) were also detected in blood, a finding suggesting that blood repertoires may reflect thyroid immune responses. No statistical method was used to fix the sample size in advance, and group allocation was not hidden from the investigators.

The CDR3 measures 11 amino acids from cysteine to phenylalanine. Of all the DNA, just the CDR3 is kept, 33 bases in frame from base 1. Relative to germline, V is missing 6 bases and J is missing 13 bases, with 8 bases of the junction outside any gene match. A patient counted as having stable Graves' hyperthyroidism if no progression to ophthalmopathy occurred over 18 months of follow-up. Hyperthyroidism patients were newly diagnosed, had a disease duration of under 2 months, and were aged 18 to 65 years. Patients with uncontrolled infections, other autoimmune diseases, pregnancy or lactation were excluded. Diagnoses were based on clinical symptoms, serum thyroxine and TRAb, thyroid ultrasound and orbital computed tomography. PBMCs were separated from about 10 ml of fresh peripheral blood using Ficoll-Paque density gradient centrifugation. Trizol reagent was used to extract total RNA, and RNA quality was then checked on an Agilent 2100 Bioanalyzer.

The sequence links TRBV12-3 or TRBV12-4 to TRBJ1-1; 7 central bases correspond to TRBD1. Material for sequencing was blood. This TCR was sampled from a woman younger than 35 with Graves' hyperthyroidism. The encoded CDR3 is CASSSGTVVFF. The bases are TGTGCCAGCAGCTCCGGGACAGTCGTTTTCTTT.